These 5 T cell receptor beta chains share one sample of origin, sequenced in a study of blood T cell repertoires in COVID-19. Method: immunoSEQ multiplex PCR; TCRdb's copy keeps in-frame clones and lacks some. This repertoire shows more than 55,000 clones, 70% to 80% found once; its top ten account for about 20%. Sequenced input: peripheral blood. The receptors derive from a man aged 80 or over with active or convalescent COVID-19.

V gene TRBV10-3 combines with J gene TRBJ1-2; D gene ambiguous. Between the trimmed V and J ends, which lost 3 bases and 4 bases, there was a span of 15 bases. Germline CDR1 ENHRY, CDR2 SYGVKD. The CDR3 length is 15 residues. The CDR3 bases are TGTGCCATCAGTGAATCCGCAGCGCGCTCCTATGGCTACACCTTC. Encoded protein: CAISESAARSYGYTF.

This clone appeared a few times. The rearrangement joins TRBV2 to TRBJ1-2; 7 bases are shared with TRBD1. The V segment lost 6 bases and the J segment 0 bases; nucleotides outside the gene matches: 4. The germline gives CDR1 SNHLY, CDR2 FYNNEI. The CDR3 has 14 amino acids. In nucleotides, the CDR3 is TGTGCCAGCAGCCTACAGGGGCCTAACTATGGCTACACCTTC. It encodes CASSLQGPNYGYTF.

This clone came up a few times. The CDR3 bases are TGTGCCAGCTTCTTCCCGCTAGCGCACTACGAGCAGTACTTC. Amino acids: CASFFPLAHYEQYF. The V and J genes are TRBV6-5 and TRBJ2-7, with D possibly being TRBD2 (6 bases). CDR3 length: 14 residues. Germline V gene lookup returns CDR1 MNHEY and CDR2 SVGAGI. V lost 8 bases and J lost 3, with 17 bases in between.

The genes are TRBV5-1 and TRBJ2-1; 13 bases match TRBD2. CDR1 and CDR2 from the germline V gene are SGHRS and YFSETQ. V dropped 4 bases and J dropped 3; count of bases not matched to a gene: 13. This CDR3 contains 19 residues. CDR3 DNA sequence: TGCGCCAGCAGCAAGGAACTAGCGGGAGGGAATGGATACTACAATGAGCAGTTCTTC. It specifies CASSKELAGGNGYYNEQFF.

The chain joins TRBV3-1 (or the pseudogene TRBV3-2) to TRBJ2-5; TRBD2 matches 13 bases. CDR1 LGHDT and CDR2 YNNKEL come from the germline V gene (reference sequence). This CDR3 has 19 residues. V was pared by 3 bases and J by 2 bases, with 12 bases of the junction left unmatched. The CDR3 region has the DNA TGTGCCAGCAGCCATGGGGATGGGACTAGCGGGGCAGATCAAGAGACCCAGTACTTC. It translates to CASSHGDGTSGADQETQYF.